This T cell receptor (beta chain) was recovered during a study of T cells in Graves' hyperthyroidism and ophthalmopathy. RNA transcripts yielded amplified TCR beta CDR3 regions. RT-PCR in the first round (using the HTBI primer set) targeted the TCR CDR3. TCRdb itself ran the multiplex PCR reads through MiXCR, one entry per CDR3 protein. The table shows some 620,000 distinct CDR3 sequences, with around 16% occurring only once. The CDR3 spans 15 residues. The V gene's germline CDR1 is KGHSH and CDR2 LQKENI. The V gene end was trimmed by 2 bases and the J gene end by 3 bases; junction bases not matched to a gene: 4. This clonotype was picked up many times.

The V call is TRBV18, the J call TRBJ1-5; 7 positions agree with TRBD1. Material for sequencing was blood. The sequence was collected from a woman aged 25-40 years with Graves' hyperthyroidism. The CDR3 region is CASSPGTDHNQPQHF. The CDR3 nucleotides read TGTGCCAGCTCACCAGGGACAGACCACAATCAGCCCCAGCATTTT.